This paragraph reports one T cell receptor beta chain. The source of the sample is a study of cytomegalovirus exposure and HLA in healthy donors. With 60 Vbeta and 13 Jbeta primers, the PCR was carried out. Here immunoSEQ multiplex PCR was the method, and the copy in TCRdb shows in-frame clones only, minus some. The top ten clones hold around 1.3% of a sample with 100,000 to 120,000 clones, 75% of them seen once. The V end was cut by 5 bases, the J end by 4 bases, with 15 bases between. Germline assignment: CDR1 SGHRS and CDR2 YFSETQ. This CDR3 contains 14 residues. The sequenced material came from PBMCs. The receptor's source is a man aged 35 to 55 in good health and CMV-seronegative. The J gene is TRBJ2-5, the V gene TRBV5-1; the D gene is possibly TRBD1 (7 bases). CDR3 DNA: TGCGCCAGCAGGGCAGGGGGGTTATTAGAGACCCAGTACTTC. Translation gives CASRAGGLLETQYF.